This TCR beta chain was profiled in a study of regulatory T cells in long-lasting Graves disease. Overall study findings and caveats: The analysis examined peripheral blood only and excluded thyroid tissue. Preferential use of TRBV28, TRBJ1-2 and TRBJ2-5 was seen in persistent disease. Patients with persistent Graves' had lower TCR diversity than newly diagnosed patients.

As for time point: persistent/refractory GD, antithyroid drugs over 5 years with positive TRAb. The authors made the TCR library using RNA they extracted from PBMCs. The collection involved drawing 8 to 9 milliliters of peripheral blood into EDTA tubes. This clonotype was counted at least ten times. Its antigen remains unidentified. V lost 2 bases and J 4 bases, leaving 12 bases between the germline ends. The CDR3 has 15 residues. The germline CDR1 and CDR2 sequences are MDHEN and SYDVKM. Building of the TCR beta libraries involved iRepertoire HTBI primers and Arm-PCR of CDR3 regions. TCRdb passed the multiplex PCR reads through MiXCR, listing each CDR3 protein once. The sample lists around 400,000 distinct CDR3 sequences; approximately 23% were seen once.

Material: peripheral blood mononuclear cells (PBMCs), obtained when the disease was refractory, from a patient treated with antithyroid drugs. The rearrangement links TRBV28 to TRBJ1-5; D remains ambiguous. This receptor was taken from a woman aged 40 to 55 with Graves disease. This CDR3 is CASSLTERVNQPQHF. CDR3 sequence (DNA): TGTGCCAGCAGTTTAACGGAGAGAGTTAATCAGCCCCAGCATTTT.